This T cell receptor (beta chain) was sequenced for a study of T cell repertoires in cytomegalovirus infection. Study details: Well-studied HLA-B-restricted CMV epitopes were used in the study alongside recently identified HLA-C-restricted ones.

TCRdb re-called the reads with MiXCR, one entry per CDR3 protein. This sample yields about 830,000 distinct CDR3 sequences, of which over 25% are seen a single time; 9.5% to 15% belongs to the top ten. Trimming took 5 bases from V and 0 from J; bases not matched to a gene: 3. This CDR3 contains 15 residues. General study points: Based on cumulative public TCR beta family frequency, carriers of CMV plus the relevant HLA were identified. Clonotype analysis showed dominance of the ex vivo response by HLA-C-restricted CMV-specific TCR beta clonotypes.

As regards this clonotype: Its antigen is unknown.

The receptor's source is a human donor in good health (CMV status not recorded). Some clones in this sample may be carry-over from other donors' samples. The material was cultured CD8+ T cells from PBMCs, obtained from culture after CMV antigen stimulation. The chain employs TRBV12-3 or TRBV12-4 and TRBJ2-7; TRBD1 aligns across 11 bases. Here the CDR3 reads CASSRGQGGSYEQYV. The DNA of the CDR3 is TGTGCCAGCAGTCGGGGACAGGGGGGCTCCTACGAGCAGTACGTC.